These 6 T cell receptor beta chains originate from one sample sequenced in a study of CD8 T cells in Susac syndrome. RNA totalling about 0.45 to 1 ug underwent reverse transcription with random hexamers. TCRdb re-analysed the immunoSEQ multiplex PCR reads in MiXCR, keeping a single row per CDR3 protein. The sample holds over 100,000 distinct CDR3 sequences; around 90% are singletons and the top ten take around 0.12%. The material sequenced was CD8+ T cells from PBMCs. The origin of the receptors is a human donor in good health.

The chain recombines TRBV7-9 with TRBJ1-5; D is uncertain. CDR1 and CDR2 from the germline V gene are SEHNR and FQNEAQ (reference sequence). V shed 7 bases and J shed 7 bases, with 14 bases lying between them. The CDR3 covers 13 residues. Written as DNA, the CDR3 is TGTGCCAGCACCCCCTGGGCTCGGCAGCCCCAGCATTTT. Translated, it gives CASTPWARQPQHF.

The chain has TRBV6-6 and TRBJ2-5; D perhaps matches TRBD2 (5 bases). The V and J ends lost 4 bases and 4 bases respectively, with 7 bases between them. The CDR3 has 12 amino acids. Looked up from germline, CDR1 is MNHNY and CDR2 is SVGAGI (reference sequence). In nucleotides, the CDR3 is TGTGCCAGCAGTTCGGGGTCAGAGACCCAGTACTTC. It translates to CASSSGSETQYF.

This sequence joins TRBV7-2 and TRBJ2-7; possibly TRBD2 for D (7 bases). Germline values: CDR1 SGHTA, CDR2 FQGNSA. The CDR3 has 15 amino acids. Trimming left V 5 bases short and J 2 bases short, with 16 bases between. The CDR3 DNA follows: TGTGCCAGCAGCCCTCCCGGGGGGCACCCCTACGAGCAGTACTTC. Translation gives CASSPPGGHPYEQYF.

The chain has TRBV29-1 and TRBJ2-1; tentative D call: TRBD2 (6 bases). Trimming left V 4 bases short and J 8 bases short, with 6 bases between. This CDR3 comprises 10 residues. Per the germline V gene, CDR1 is SQVTM and CDR2 is ANQGSEA. The CDR3 DNA reads as TGCAGCGTTGGGGAGGATGAGCAGTTCTTC. This sequence encodes CSVGEDEQFF.

The genes are TRBV6-5 and TRBJ2-2; 9 bases fit TRBD1. Germline CDR1 is MNHEY and CDR2 is SVGAGI. CDR3 length: 17 amino acids. Trimming removed 7 bases from V and 4 bases from J; junction bases left unmatched: 13. CDR3 coding DNA: TGTGCCAGCAATTTCGGAACAGGGACAGGGCTCACCGGGGAGCTGTTTTTT. Amino acid sequence: CASNFGTGTGLTGELFF.

This chain connects TRBV25-1 to TRBJ1-2; 8 bases line up with TRBD1. Germline V lookup: CDR1 MGHDK, CDR2 SYGVNS. The CDR3 loop spans 12 amino acids. With 4 bases clipped from V and 8 bases from J, the junction kept 3 bases outside the gene matches. The CDR3: CASSVTGVGYTF. DNA for the CDR3: TGTGCCAGCAGTGTGACAGGGGTCGGCTACACCTTC.